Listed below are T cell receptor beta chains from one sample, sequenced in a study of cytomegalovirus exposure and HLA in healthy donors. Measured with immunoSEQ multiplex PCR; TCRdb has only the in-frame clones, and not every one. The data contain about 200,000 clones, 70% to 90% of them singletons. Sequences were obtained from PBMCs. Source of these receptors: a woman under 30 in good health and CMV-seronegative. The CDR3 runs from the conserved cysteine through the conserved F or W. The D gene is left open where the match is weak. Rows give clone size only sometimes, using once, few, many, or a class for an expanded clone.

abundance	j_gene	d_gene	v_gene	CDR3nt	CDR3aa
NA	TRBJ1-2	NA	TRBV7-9	TGTGCCAGCAGTTCCTTTCAATCCTTCGACCGAGAACTTTATGGCTACACCTTC	CASSSFQSFDRELYGYTF
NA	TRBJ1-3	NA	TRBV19	TGTGCCAGTATAGACAAGAGCTCTGGAAACACCATATATTTT	CASIDKSSGNTIYF
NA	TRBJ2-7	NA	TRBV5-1	TGCGCCAGCAGCTTCGGGAGAATCAACGAGCAGTACTTC	CASSFGRINEQYF
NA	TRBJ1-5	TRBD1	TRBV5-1	TGCGCCAGCAGCTTGGGACAGGGCCGCAATCAGCCCCAGCATTTT	CASSLGQGRNQPQHF
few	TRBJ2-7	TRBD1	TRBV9	TGTGCCAGCAGCGAGGGACAGGGGATCTCCTACGAGCAGTACTTC	CASSEGQGISYEQYF
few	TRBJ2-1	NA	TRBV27	TGTGCCAGCACCATGTTAAGGAAGACAGGTGCTTACAATGAGCAGTTCTTC	CASTMLRKTGAYNEQFF
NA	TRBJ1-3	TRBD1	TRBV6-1	TGTGCCAGCACCGAAGGTGACAGGGGGGGAAACACCATATATTTT	CASTEGDRGGNTIYF
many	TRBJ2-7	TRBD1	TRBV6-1	TGTGCCAGCAGTGAAGTGGGGACAGGGTCTCACGAGCAGTACTTC	CASSEVGTGSHEQYF
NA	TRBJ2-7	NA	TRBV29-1	TGCAGCGTTGAAGGGTTGGGACTCTCCTCCGAGCAGTACTTC	CSVEGLGLSSEQYF
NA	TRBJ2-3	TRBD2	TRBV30	TGTGCCTGCCCGATTAGCGGGGGGGCCGGGACAGATACGCAGTATTTT	CACPISGGAGTDTQYF
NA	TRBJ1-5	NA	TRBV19	TGTGCCAGTAGTCCCGGGGGGACCCTATCAAGCAATCAGCCCCAGCATTTT	CASSPGGTLSSNQPQHF
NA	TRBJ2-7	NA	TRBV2	TGTGCCAGCAGTGTTAGGCTGCTGTCCTACGAGCAGTACTTC	CASSVRLLSYEQYF
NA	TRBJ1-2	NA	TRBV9	TGTGCCAGCAGCGTAGAGCGGGACACGCGGCCTCCTGGCTACACCTTC	CASSVERDTRPPGYTF
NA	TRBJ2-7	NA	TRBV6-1	TGTGCCAGCAGTGTTGGTGACGAGCAGTACTTC	CASSVGDEQYF
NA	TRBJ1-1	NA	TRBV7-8	TGTGCCAGCACCCAAGACATGGGCACTGAAGCTTTCTTT	CASTQDMGTEAFF
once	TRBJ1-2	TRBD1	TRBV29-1	TGCAGCGTTTACCGGGACAGGGCACATGGCTACACCTTC	CSVYRDRAHGYTF
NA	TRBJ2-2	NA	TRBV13	TGTGCCAGCAGCCCAGGTTCAAACACCGGGGAGCTGTTTTTT	CASSPGSNTGELFF
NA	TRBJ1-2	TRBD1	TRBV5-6	TGTGCCAGCAGCCTCCGGGACAGGAACTATGGCTACACCTTC	CASSLRDRNYGYTF
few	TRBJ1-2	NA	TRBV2	TGTGCCAGCAATGACGGACGGGCGTATGGCTACACCTTC	CASNDGRAYGYTF
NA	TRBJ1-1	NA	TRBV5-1	TGCGCCAGCGCCAACACAGGGAACACTGAAGCTTTCTTT	CASANTGNTEAFF
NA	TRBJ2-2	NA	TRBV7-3	TGTGCCAGCAGCAAGGCCAGGGGACTCGGGGAGCTGTTTTTT	CASSKARGLGELFF
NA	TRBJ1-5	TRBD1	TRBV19	TGTGCCAGTAGTATAGGGCAGGGGGTCCGGGATGGACAGCCCCAGCATTTT	CASSIGQGVRDGQPQHF
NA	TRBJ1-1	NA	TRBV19	TGTGCCAGTAGTATTCGATCGGGGTTAGGTGAAGCTTTCTTT	CASSIRSGLGEAFF
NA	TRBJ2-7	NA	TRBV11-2	TGTGCCAGCAGCTCCCGGGACACATTAACCTACGAGCAGTACTTC	CASSSRDTLTYEQYF
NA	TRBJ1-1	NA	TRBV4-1	TGCGCCAGCAGCCTCCCCCCCGGTATAATCGCCACTGAAGCTTTCTTT	CASSLPPGIIATEAFF
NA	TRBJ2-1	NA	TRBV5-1	TGCGCCAGCAGCTTGGGGGCCTTCCTGCGGGGCTACAATGAGCAGTTCTTC	CASSLGAFLRGYNEQFF
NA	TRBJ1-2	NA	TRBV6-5	TGTGCCAGCAGTCCCGAGTCGGGGGCGGCTGGCTACACCTTC	CASSPESGAAGYTF
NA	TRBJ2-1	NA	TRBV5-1	TGCGCCAGCAGCGAGGGGGGGAGCTCCTACAATGAGCAGTTCTTC	CASSEGGSSYNEQFF
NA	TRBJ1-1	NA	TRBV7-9	TGTGCCAGCAGCTTACAGGACTCGAACACTGAAGCTTTCTTT	CASSLQDSNTEAFF
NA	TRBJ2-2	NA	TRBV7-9	TGTGCCAGCAGCTTAGCGCTTTCCGGGGGCGCGAACACCGGGGAGCTGTTTTTT	CASSLALSGGANTGELFF
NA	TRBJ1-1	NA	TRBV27	TGTGCCAGCACCCCCCGGGGGCTGGGCCCGAACACTGAAGCTTTCTTT	CASTPRGLGPNTEAFF
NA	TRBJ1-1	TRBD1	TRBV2	TGTGCCAGCAGGGGAGACAGGGACTCTGAAGCTTTCTTT	CASRGDRDSEAFF
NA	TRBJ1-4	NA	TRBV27	TGTGCCAGCAGCCCCGCGCCCAGGGTTAGCGAAAAACTGTTTTTT	CASSPAPRVSEKLFF
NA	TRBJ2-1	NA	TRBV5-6	TGTGCCAGCAGCTTGGTCCACAATGAGCAGTTCTTC	CASSLVHNEQFF
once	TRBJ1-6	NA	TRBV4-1	TGCGCCAGCAAGGGGGGTGTTAATAATTCACCCCTCCACTTT	CASKGGVNNSPLHF
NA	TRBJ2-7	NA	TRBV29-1	TGCAGCGTTGAAGGGACAAACTCCTACGAGCAGTACTTC	CSVEGTNSYEQYF
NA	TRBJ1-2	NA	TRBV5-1	TGCGCCAGCAGCTTGGGACAGTATTATGGCTACACCTTC	CASSLGQYYGYTF
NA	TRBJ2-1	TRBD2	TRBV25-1	TGTGCCAGCAGTGAATATCGGCTAGCGGATGAGCAGTTCTTC	CASSEYRLADEQFF
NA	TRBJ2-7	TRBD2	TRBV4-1	TGCGCCAGCAGCCAAGGGGGGAGGGAGGGCCGGTGGGAGCAGTACTTC	CASSQGGREGRWEQYF
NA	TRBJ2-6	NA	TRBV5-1	TGCGCCAGCAGCGCAGTACCTCAGGGAGCCGGGGCCAACGTCCTGACTTTC	CASSAVPQGAGANVLTF
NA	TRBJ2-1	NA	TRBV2	TGTGCCAGCAGCGACACGGGTTTAGTCCTCTCCTACAATGAGCAGTTCTTC	CASSDTGLVLSYNEQFF
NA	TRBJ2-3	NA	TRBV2	TGTGCCAGCAGTGATCAGCGGCACACAGATACGCAGTATTTT	CASSDQRHTDTQYF
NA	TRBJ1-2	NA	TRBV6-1	TGTGCCAGCCGCGTCAGCACGACGGATGGCTACACCTTC	CASRVSTTDGYTF
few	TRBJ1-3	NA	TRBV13	TGTGCCAGCAGCCCAGAGGTATCCGGAAACACCATATATTTT	CASSPEVSGNTIYF